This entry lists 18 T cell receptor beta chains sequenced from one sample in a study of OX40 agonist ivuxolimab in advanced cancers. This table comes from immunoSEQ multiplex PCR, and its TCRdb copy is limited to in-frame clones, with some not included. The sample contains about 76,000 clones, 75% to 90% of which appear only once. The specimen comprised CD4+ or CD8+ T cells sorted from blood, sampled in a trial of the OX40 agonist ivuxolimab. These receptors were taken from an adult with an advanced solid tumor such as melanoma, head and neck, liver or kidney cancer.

CDR3 protein: CASSVVLAGEIYNEQFF. The CDR3 bases are TGTGCCAGCAGCGTAGTGCTAGCGGGAGAGATCTACAATGAGCAGTTCTTC. V usage is TRBV9 and J usage is TRBJ2-1; TRBD2 matches 10 bases. In germline, CDR1 is SGDLS, CDR2 YYNGEE. Trimming cost V 0 bases and J 3 bases; bases outside gene matches: 6. The length of the CDR3 is 17 residues.

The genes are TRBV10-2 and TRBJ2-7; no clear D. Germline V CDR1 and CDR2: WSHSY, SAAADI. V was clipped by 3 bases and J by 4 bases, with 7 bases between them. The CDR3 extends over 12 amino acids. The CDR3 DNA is TGCGCCAGCAGTGAAAGGAGTTACGAGCAGTACTTC. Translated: CASSERSYEQYF.

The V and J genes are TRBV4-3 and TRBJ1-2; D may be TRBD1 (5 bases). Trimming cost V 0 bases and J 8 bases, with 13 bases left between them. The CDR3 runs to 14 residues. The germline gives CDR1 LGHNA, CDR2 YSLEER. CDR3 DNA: TGCGCCAGCAGCCAAGACAGGGCCTCTATGGGCTACACCTTC. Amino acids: CASSQDRASMGYTF.

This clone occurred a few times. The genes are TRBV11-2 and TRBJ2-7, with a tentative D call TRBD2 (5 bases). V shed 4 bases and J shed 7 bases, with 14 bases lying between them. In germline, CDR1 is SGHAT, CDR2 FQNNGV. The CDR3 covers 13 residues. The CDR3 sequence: CASSWGGETEQYF. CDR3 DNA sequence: TGTGCCAGCAGCTGGGGTGGGGAGACGGAGCAGTACTTC.

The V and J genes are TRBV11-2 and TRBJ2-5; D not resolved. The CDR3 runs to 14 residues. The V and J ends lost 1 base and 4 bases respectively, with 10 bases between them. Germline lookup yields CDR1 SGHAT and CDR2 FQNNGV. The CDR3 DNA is TGTGCCAGCAGCTTAGGCCCATTACTAGAGACCCAGTACTTC. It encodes CASSLGPLLETQYF.

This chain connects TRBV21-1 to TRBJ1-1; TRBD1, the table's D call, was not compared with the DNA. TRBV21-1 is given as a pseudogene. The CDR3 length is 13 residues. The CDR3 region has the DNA TGTGCCAGCAGCCGGACAGGGAAGACTGAAGCTTTCTTT. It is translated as CASSRTGKTEAFF.

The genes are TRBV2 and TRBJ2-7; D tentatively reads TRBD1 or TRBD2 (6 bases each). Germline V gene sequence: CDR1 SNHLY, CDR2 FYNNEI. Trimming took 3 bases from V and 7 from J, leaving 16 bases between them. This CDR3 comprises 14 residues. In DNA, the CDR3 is TGTGCCAGCAGTGAGAATCGGGGGCTGGGGGAGCAGTACTTC. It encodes CASSENRGLGEQYF.

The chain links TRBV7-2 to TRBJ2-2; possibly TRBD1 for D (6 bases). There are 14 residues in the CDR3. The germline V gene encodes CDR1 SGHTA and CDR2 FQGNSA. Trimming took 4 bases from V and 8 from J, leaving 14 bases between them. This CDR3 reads CASSSARGFGELFF. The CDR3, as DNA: TGTGCCAGCAGCTCGGCAAGGGGGTTTGGGGAGCTGTTTTTT. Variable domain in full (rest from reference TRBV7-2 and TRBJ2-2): GAGVSQSPSNKVTEKGKDVELRCDPISGHTALYWYRQSLGQGLEFLIYFQGNSAPDKSGLPSDRFSAERTGGSVSTLTIQRTQQEDSAVYLCASSSARGFGELFFGEGSRLTVL.

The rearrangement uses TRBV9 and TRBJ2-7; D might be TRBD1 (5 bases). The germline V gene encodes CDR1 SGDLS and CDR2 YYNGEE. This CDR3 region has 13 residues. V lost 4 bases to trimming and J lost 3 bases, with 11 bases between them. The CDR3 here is CASSPRQNYEQYF. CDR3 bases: TGTGCCAGCAGCCCCCGACAGAACTACGAGCAGTACTTC.

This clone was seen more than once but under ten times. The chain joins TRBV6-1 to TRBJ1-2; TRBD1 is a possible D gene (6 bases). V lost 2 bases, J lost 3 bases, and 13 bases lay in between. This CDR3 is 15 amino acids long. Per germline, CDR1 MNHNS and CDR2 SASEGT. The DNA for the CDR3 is TGTGCCAGCAGTGAACTCTTGACAGGAGACTATGGCTACACCTTC. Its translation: CASSELLTGDYGYTF.

CDR3 DNA sequence: TGTGCCAGCAGCCCCGACATCTACTATGGCTACACCTTC. This gives the protein CASSPDIYYGYTF. The V call is TRBV14, the J call TRBJ1-2, with no clear D. Germline loops: CDR1 SGHDN, CDR2 FVKESK. The CDR3 is 13 amino acids. Trimming removed 4 bases from V and 3 bases from J, with 9 bases in between. Full variable domain (rest looked up from reference TRBV14 and TRBJ1-2): EAGVTQFPSHSVIEKGQTVTLRCDPISGHDNLYWYRRVMGKEIKFLLHFVKESKQDESGMPNNRFLAERTGGTYSTLKVQPAELEDSGVYFCASSPDIYYGYTFGSGTRLTVV.

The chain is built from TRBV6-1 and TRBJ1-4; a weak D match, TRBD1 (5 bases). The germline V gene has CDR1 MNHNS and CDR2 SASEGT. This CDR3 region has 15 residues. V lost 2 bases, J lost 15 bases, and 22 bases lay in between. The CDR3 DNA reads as TGTGCCAGCAGTGAATTGACAGCCCCCGTACTGGGGGTGTTTTTT. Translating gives CASSELTAPVLGVFF.

CDR3 sequence reads: CASSFRRAYEQYF. CDR3 nucleotide sequence: TGTGCCAGCAGCTTTCGACGGGCCTACGAGCAGTACTTC. The chain is built from TRBV7-2 and TRBJ2-7; no definite D call. Germline V CDR1 and CDR2: SGHTA, FQGNSA. The CDR3 is 13 residues long. V lost 3 bases and J lost 2, with 8 bases in between. Variable domain in full (rest from reference TRBV7-2 and TRBJ2-7): GAGVSQSPSNKVTEKGKDVELRCDPISGHTALYWYRQSLGQGLEFLIYFQGNSAPDKSGLPSDRFSAERTGGSVSTLTIQRTQQEDSAVYLCASSFRRAYEQYFGPGTRLTVT.

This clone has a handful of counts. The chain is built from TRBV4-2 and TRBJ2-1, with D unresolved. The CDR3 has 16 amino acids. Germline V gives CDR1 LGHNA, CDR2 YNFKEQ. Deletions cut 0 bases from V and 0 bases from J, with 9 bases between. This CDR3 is CASSQDISVSYNEQFF. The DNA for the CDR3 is TGTGCCAGCAGCCAAGATATAAGTGTCTCCTACAATGAGCAGTTCTTC.

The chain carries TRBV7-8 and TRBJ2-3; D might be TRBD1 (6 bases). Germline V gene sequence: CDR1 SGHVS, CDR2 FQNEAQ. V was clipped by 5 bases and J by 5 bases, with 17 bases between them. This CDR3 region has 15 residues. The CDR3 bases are TGTGCCAGCAGCCCCCGGACAGTAGAGGTAGATACGCAGTATTTT. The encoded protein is CASSPRTVEVDTQYF. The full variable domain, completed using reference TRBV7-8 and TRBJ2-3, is GAGVSQSPRYKVAKRGQDVALRCDPISGHVSLFWYQQALGQGPEFLTYFQNEAQLDKSGLPSDRFFAERPEGSVSTLKIQRTQQEDSAVYLCASSPRTVEVDTQYFGPGTRLTVL.

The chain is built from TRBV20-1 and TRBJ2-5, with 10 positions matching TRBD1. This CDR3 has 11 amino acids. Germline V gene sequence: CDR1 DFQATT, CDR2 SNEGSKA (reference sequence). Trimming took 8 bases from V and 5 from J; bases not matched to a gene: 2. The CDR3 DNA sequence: TGCAGTTCGGGACAGGGGGAGACCCAGTACTTC. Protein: CSSGQGETQYF.

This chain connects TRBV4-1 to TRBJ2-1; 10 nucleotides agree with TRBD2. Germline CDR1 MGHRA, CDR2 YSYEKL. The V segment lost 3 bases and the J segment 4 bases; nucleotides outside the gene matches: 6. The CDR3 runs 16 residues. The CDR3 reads CASSHRRAGGYNEQFF. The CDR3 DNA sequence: TGCGCCAGCAGCCACCGCCGAGCGGGGGGGTACAATGAGCAGTTCTTC.

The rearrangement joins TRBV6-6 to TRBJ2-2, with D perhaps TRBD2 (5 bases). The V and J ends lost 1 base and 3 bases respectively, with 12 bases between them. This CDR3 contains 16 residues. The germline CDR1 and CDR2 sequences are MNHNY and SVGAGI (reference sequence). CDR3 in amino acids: CASSYLAGMDTGELFF. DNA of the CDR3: TGTGCCAGCAGTTACTTAGCCGGGATGGACACCGGGGAGCTGTTTTTT.